This section outlines one T cell receptor beta chain sequence together with its context. Its matching antigen is unknown. These data come from a study of cytomegalovirus exposure and HLA in healthy donors. Vbeta (60) and Jbeta (13) primers were used in the PCR. Only in-frame clones appear in the TCRdb table, and some are missing; sequencing was by immunoSEQ multiplex PCR. The top ten clones hold over 6.5% of a sample with about 150,000 clones, roughly 70% of them seen once. Trimming left V 5 bases short and J 7 bases short, with 18 bases between. The CDR3 is made up of 14 amino acids. Germline V gene sequence: CDR1 SQVTM, CDR2 ANQGSEA. Findings and caveats of the study: Later findings reportedly placed an Asian-associated ancestry cluster below the roughly 670-donor mean for N-insertions. Donor immune exposure was known only as CMV serostatus.

J is TRBJ2-1 and V is TRBV29-1; possible D gene TRBD2, 6 bases. The sequenced sample consisted of PBMCs. The TCR was taken from a man between 25 and 39 years old in good health and CMV-seronegative. CDR3 sequence: CSVYAGTPGNEQFF. The CDR3 DNA follows: TGCAGCGTTTACGCCGGGACTCCCGGAAATGAGCAGTTCTTC.